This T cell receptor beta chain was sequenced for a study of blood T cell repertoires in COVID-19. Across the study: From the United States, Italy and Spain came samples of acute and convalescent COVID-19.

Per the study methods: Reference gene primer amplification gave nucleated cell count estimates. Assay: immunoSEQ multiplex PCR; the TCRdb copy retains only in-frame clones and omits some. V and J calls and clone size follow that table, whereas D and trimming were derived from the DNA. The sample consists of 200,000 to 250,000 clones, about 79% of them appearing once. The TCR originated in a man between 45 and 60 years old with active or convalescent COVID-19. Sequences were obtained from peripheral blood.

The CDR3, as DNA: TGTGCCAGTAGTCCGGGGGGGTTGCTCGGCTATGGCTACACCTTC. Its translation is CASSPGGLLGYGYTF. The chain joins TRBV19 to TRBJ1-2; a weak D match, TRBD1 (5 bases). The CDR3 length is 15 residues. The V and J ends lost 5 bases and 4 bases respectively, with 17 bases between them. Germline V gene data show CDR1 as LNHDA and CDR2 as SQIVND (reference sequence).